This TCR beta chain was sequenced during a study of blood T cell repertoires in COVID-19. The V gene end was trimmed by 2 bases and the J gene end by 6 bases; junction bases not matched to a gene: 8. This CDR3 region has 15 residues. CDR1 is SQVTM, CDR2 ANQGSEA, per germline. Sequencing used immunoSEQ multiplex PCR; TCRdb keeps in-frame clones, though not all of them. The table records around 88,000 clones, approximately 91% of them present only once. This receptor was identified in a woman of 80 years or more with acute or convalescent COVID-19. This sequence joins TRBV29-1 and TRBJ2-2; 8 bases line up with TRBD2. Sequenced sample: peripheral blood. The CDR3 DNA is TGCAGCGTTGAACCCCTCGCGGGGGGACCCGGGGAGCTGTTTTTT. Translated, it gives CSVEPLAGGPGELFF.